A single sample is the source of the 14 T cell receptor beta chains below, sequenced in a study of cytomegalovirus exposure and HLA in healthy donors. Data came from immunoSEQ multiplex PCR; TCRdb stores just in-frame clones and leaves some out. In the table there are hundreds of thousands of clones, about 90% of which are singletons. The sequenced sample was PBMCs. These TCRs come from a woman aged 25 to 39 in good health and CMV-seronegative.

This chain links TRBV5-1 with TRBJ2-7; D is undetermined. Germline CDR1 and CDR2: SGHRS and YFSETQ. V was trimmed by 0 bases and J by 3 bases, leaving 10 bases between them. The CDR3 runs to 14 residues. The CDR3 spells CASSLEPTLYEQYF. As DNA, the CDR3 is TGCGCCAGCAGCTTGGAACCGACCCTCTACGAGCAGTACTTC.

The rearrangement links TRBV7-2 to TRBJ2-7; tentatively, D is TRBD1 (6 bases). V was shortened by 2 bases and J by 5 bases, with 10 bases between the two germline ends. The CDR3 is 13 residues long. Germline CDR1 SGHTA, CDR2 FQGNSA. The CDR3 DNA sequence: TGTGCCAGCAGCTTAATTAGGGGGAACGAGCAGTACTTC. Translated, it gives CASSLIRGNEQYF.

CDR3 bases: TGTGCCAGCAGCCGGACAGGGAACTCCTACGAGCAGTACTTC. Its translation is CASSRTGNSYEQYF. The gene calls are TRBV6-5 and TRBJ2-7; the match to TRBD1 covers 8 bases. Germline V CDR1 and CDR2: MNHEY, SVGAGI. The CDR3 totals 14 residues. V shed 6 bases, J shed 0 bases, and the junction held 4 bases outside the gene matches.

CDR3 amino acids: CASSEVTSGSSYNEQFF. The CDR3 DNA sequence: TGTGCCAGCAGTGAAGTAACTAGCGGCAGTTCCTACAATGAGCAGTTCTTC. The chain recombines TRBV6-1 with TRBJ2-1, with 8 bases identical to TRBD2. The germline V gene has CDR1 MNHNS and CDR2 SASEGT. Germline trimming cut 1 base from V and 1 base from J; bases unmatched to any gene: 6. The CDR3 contains 17 residues.

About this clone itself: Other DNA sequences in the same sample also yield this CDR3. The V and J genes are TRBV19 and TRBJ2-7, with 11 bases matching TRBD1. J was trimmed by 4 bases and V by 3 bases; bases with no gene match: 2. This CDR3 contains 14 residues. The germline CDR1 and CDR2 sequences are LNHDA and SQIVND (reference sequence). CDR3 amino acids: CASSIGTGGYEQYF. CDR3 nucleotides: TGTGCCAGTAGTATTGGGACAGGGGGTTACGAGCAGTACTTC.

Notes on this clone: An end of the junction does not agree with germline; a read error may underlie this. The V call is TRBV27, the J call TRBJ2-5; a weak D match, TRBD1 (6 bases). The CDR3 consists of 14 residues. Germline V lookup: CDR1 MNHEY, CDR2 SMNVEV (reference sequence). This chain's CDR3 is CASSLGTPQGTQYF. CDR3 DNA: TGTGCCAGCAGTTTAGGGACACCCCAAGGGACCCAGTACTTC.

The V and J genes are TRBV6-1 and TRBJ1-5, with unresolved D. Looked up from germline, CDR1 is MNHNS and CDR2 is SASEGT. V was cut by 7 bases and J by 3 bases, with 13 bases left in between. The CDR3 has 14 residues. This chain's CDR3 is CASKPEQFNQPQHF. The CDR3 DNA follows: TGTGCCAGCAAACCGGAACAGTTCAATCAGCCCCAGCATTTT.

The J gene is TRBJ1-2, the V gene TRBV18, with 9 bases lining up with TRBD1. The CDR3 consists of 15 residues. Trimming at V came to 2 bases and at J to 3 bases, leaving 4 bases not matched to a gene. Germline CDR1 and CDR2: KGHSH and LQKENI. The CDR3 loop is CASSPRQGVDYGYTF. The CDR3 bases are TGTGCCAGCTCACCAAGACAGGGGGTTGACTATGGCTACACCTTC.

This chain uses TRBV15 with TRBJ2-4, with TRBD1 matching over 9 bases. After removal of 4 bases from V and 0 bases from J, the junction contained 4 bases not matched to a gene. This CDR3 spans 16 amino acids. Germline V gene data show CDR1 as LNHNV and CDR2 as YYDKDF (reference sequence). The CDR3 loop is CATSNTGGAAKNIQYF. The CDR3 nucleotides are TGTGCCACCAGCAACACAGGGGGCGCAGCCAAAAACATTCAGTACTTC.

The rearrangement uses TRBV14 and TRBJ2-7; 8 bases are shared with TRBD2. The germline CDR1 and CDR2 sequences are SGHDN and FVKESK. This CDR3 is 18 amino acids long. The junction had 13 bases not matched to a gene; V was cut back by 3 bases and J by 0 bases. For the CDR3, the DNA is TGTGCCAGCAGCCATAGTTGGGGCCTAGCGGGCCTCTCCTACGAGCAGTACTTC. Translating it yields CASSHSWGLAGLSYEQYF.

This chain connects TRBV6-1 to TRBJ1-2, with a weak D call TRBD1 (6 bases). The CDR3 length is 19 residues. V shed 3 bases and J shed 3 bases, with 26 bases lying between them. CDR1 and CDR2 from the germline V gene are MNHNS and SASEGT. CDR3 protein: CASSDFLFYRGARDYGYTF. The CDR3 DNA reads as TGTGCCAGCAGTGATTTCCTGTTTTATAGGGGGGCGAGGGACTATGGCTACACCTTC.

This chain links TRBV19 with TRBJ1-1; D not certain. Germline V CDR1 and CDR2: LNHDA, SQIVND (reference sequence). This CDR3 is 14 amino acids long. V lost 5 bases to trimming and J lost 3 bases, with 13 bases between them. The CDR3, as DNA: TGTGCCAGTAGTGCCGGTGGGTCCGACACTGAAGCTTTCTTT. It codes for CASSAGGSDTEAFF. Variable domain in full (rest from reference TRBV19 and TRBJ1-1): DGGITQSPKYLFRKEGQNVTLSCEQNLNHDAMYWYRQDPGQGLRLIYYSQIVNDFQKGDIAEGYSVSREKKESFPLTVTSAQKNPTAFYLCASSAGGSDTEAFFGQGTRLTVV.

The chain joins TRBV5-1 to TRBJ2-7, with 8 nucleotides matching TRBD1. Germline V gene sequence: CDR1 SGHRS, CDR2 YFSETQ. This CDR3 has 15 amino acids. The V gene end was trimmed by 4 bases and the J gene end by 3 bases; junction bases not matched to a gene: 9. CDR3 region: CASSDSGTGIYEQYF. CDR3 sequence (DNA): TGCGCCAGCAGCGATTCCGGGACAGGAATCTACGAGCAGTACTTC.

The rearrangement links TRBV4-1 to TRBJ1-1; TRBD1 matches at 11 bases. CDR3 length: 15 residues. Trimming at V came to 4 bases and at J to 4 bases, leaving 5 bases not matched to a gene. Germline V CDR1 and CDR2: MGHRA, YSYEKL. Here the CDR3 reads CASSLGQGASTEAFF. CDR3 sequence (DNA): TGCGCCAGCAGCCTCGGACAGGGGGCATCCACTGAAGCTTTCTTT.